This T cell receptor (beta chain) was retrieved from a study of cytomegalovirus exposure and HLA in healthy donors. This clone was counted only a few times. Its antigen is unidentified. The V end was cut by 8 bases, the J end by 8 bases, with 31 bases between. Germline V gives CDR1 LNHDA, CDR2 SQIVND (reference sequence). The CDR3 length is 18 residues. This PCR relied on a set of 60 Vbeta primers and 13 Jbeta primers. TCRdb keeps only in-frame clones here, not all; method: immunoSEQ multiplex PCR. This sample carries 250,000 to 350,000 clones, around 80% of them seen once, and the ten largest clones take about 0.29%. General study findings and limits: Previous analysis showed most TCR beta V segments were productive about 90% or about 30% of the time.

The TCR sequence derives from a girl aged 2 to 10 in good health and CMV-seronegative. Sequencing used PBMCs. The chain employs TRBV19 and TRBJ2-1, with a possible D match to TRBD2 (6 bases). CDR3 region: CASSYPGETGVLADEQFF. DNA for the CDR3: TGTGCCAGTTCATATCCGGGGGAAACGGGAGTCCTGGCGGATGAGCAGTTCTTC.